The 11 T cell receptor beta chains listed next were all sequenced from one sample in a study of beta chain features in type 1 diabetes. The entirety of the isolated RNA underwent reverse transcription, so expressed TCRB transcripts were sequenced. Profiled with immunoSEQ multiplex PCR; TCRdb holds only in-frame clones, not every one. Here the sample spans about 240,000 clones, 25% to 30% being singletons. The sample consisted of central memory CD4+ T cells from blood. All receptors come from a man aged 25-40 years in good health.

This chain joins TRBV30 and TRBJ1-5, with 8 bases lining up with TRBD1. Germline V lookup: CDR1 GTSNPN, CDR2 SVGIG (reference sequence). CDR3 length equals 13 residues. The V and J ends lost 5 bases and 5 bases, in that order; junction bases with no gene match: 5. CDR3 nucleotides: TGTGCCTGGGGACAGGGTATTTATCAGCCCCAGCATTTT. Amino acid sequence: CAWGQGIYQPQHF.

This clone was detected a few times. This rearrangement joins TRBV29-1 to TRBJ1-5; D is possibly TRBD1 (5 bases). The germline CDR1 and CDR2 sequences are SQVTM and ANQGSEA. The CDR3 covers 13 residues. The V and J ends lost 7 bases and 4 bases respectively, with 14 bases between them. The CDR3 nucleotides read TGCAGCGGCGGCGGGGGGGTGAATCAGCCCCAGCATTTT. This sequence encodes CSGGGGVNQPQHF.

The chain carries TRBV7-9 and TRBJ1-5, with TRBD1 matching over 7 bases. Losses at the gene ends were 5 bases for V and 2 bases for J; bases not matched to a gene: 6. From germline, CDR1 is SEHNR and CDR2 FQNEAQ (reference sequence). This CDR3 is built from 15 residues. This chain's CDR3 is CASSRDSGGNQPQHF. DNA of the CDR3: TGTGCCAGCAGCCGGGACAGCGGTGGCAATCAGCCCCAGCATTTT.

The chain links TRBV7-2 to TRBJ2-7; D unclear. Trimming took off 1 base at V and 11 bases at J, with 18 bases between the two ends. Germline lookup yields CDR1 SGHTA and CDR2 FQGNSA. The CDR3 covers 14 residues. The CDR3 loop reads CASSLDSEDTREYF. CDR3 sequence (DNA): TGTGCCAGCAGCTTAGACAGCGAAGACACCAGAGAGTACTTC.

The rearrangement uses TRBV7-2 and TRBJ2-3; tentative D call: TRBD2 (5 bases). Looked up from germline, CDR1 is SGHTA and CDR2 is FQGNSA. This CDR3 spans 14 amino acids. V lost 4 bases and J 0 bases, leaving 8 bases between the germline ends. The CDR3 DNA sequence: TGTGCCAGCAGCTCCCTAGCTAGCACAGATACGCAGTATTTT. It is translated as CASSSLASTDTQYF.

This clone was observed a few times. A much larger clone sits a single nucleotide away, making a read error possible. The identical CDR3 is also encoded by other nucleotide sequences in the sample. The chain uses TRBV5-6 and TRBJ2-5, with unresolved D. The CDR3 spans 17 residues. The V and J ends lost 0 bases and 4 bases respectively, with 19 bases between them. CDR1 SGHDT and CDR2 YYEEEE come from the germline V gene. The CDR3 region has the DNA TGTGCCAGCAGCTTGGAAGGGCGAGAGCGTGGTGGAGAGACCCAGTACTTC. This translates into CASSLEGRERGGETQYF.

The rearrangement links TRBV30 to TRBJ2-2; 12 bases align to TRBD2. The CDR3 loop spans 16 amino acids. Per the germline V gene, CDR1 is GTSNPN and CDR2 is SVGIG (reference sequence). Trimming took 5 bases from V and 6 from J; bases not matched to a gene: 10. The CDR3 sequence: CAWGPWTSGAPGELFF. The CDR3 bases are TGTGCCTGGGGACCCTGGACTAGCGGGGCCCCCGGGGAGCTGTTTTTT.

The CDR3, as DNA: TGCAGCGTTGCAAAGCGGGAGGTCACAGATACGCAGTATTTT. Translation: CSVAKREVTDTQYF. The genes are TRBV29-1 and TRBJ2-3; 9 nucleotides match TRBD2. The CDR3 length is 14 residues. Germline V CDR1 and CDR2: SQVTM, ANQGSEA. V trimming: 4 bases; J trimming: 2 bases; junction bases outside the gene matches: 4.

The rearrangement links TRBV10-3 to TRBJ2-5; D could derive from TRBD1 or TRBD2 (7 bases each). This CDR3 contains 11 residues. CDR1 is ENHRY and CDR2 is SYGVKD in the germline V gene. The chain's CDR3 is CTTGEGETQYF. The CDR3 bases are TGTACCACAGGGGAGGGAGAGACCCAGTACTTC.

The rearrangement links TRBV5-1 to TRBJ2-7; TRBD1 matches at 9 bases. The germline V gene encodes CDR1 SGHRS and CDR2 YFSETQ. V shed 4 bases and J 0 bases; nucleotides not matched to a gene: 8. The CDR3 is 16 amino acids. CDR3 coding DNA: TGCGCCAGCAGCGGGACAGGGACAGTCGGCTCCTACGAGCAGTACTTC. It specifies CASSGTGTVGSYEQYF.

At least ten counts were recorded for this clone. The rearrangement links TRBV7-2 to TRBJ1-4; D gene uncertain. CDR1 SGHTA and CDR2 FQGNSA come from the germline V gene. The length of the CDR3 is 13 residues. V was shortened by 8 bases and J by 7 bases, with 14 bases between the two germline ends. CDR3 in DNA: TGTGCCAGCCACTCTCCCCCGGTTGAAAAACTGTTTTTT. It translates to CASHSPPVEKLFF. Using reference TRBV7-2 and TRBJ1-4 for the parts outside the CDR3, the full variable domain is GAGVSQSPSNKVTEKGKDVELRCDPISGHTALYWYRQSLGQGLEFLIYFQGNSAPDKSGLPSDRFSAERTGGSVSTLTIQRTQQEDSAVYLCASHSPPVEKLFFGSGTQLSVL.